A selection of T cell receptor beta chains follows, all from one sample in a study of breast tumors, draining lymph nodes, adjacent tissues. TCRdb reprocessed the multiplex PCR reads with MiXCR, giving one entry per CDR3 protein. The table includes about 230,000 distinct CDR3 sequences, approximately 31% detected once. The sequenced material came from axillary lymph node tissue. The receptors here all came from a female donor with breast cancer. Some clones in this sample may be carry-over from other donors' samples. Each CDR3 is given with its conserved first and last residue. The D gene is left open where the match is weak. Part of the rows lack a size; the others show once, few, many or a class for expanded clones.

>TRBV20-1|many|TRBJ2-5|-
TGCAGTGCTAGAATTGGGGGCTGGGGCCAAGAGACCCAGTACTTC
CSARIGGWGQETQYF
>TRBV7-3|once|TRBJ2-3|-
TGTGCCAGCAGCTTGGGGAACAATGAGCAGTATTTT
CASSLGNNEQYF
>TRBV11-2|-|TRBJ2-4|TRBD1
TGTGCCAGCAGCTTAGGACCCCGGGACAGGGCGGGCTTC
CASSLGPRDRAGF
>TRBV7-2|-|TRBJ2-5|TRBD2
TGTGCCAGCAGTTTCGGGACTAGCGGAGAGACCCAGTACTTC
CASSFGTSGETQYF
>TRBV9|-|TRBJ1-5|-
TGTGCCAGCAGCGTAGGGAGAAACAATGAGCCCCAGCATTTT
CASSVGRNNEPQHF
>TRBV9|many|TRBJ2-1|-
TGTGCCAGCAGCGTAGGAGGGACCCAGAATTACAATGAGCAGTTCTTC
CASSVGGTQNYNEQFF
>TRBV12-3/TRBV12-4|many|TRBJ2-7|-
TGTGCCAGCAGTCTTTCGGGACCTTGGGACGAGCAGTACTTC
CASSLSGPWDEQYF
>TRBV6-2/TRBV6-3|-|TRBJ2-1|TRBD2
TGTGCCAGCAGTTCAGGACTAGAGGGGCAGTTCTTC
CASSSGLEGQFF
>TRBV29-1|-|TRBJ2-3|-
TGCAGCTTTTTGGCCGGACGGAGCACAGATACGCAGTATTTT
CSFLAGRSTDTQYF
>TRBV7-2|-|TRBJ1-1|TRBD1
TGTGCCAGCAGCTTAGCCCCAGGGGGGAACACTGAAGCTTTCTTT
CASSLAPGGNTEAFF
>TRBV12-3/TRBV12-4|-|TRBJ1-1|-
TGTGCCAGCAGTGGCCCCCGCCGCGGACTAGTGAACACTGAAGCTTTCTTT
CASSGPRRGLVNTEAFF
>TRBV18|many|TRBJ2-1|-
TGTGCCAGCTCACAACAGGGCAATGAGCAGTTCTTC
CASSQQGNEQFF
>TRBV5-1|many|TRBJ2-1|TRBD1
TGCGCCAGCAGCTTAGGGGGGACGGGAGGACAGGGGGAGCAGTTCTTC
CASSLGGTGGQGEQFF
>TRBV27|many|TRBJ2-2|TRBD1
TGTGCCAGCAATCTACAGGGGGCAGGGGGGGAGCTGTTTTTT
CASNLQGAGGELFF
>TRBV15|many|TRBJ2-3|TRBD2
TGTGCCACCAGCAGACATAGCGGGAGGGGTCGGGATACGCAGTATTTT
CATSRHSGRGRDTQYF
>TRBV24-1|many|TRBJ2-1|TRBD2
TGTGCCACCAGAACTAGCGGAGACAATGAGCAGTTCTTC
CATRTSGDNEQFF
>TRBV6-6|many|TRBJ2-5|TRBD1
TGTGCCAGCAGTACAGGACAGGCTCTCATCGAGACCCAGTACTTC
CASSTGQALIETQYF
>TRBV5-1|many|TRBJ2-3|-
TGCGCCAGCAGCTTAAAAGATACGCAGTATTTT
CASSLKDTQYF
>TRBV11-2|many|TRBJ2-7|-
TGTGCCAGCAGCTTACTTTCCGTGACTAGCTCCTACGAGCAGTACTTC
CASSLLSVTSSYEQYF
>TRBV28|many|TRBJ2-5|-
TGTGCCAGCACCATTGTGGGACGAGGAGAGACCCAGTACTTC
CASTIVGRGETQYF
>TRBV5-5|-|TRBJ2-5|-
TGTGCCAGCAGCTTGAGGGGAAAGGGCAAAGAGACCCAGTACTTC
CASSLRGKGKETQYF
>TRBV5-5|-|TRBJ1-6|-
TGTGCCAGCAGCTTGGACGCGGGGCGCCCAATCCACTTT
CASSLDAGRPIHF
>TRBV19|many|TRBJ1-4|-
TGTGCCAGTAGTATCGGAGGGGGGGCGCGCACTAATGAAAAACTGTTTTTT
CASSIGGGARTNEKLFF
>TRBV9|many|TRBJ2-5|-
TGTGCCAGCAGCCCCCGGACTCAAGAGACCCAGTACTTC
CASSPRTQETQYF
>TRBV5-1|many|TRBJ1-5|-
TGCGCCAGCAGGCCAACAGGAAACAGCAATCAGCCCCAGCATTTT
CASRPTGNSNQPQHF
>TRBV4-1|-|TRBJ2-3|TRBD1
TGCGCCAGCAGCCAAGCATCAGCCGGGACAGTTCGGATGGGGTGGGATACGCAGTATTTT
CASSQASAGTVRMGWDTQYF
>TRBV7-8|many|TRBJ2-1|-
TGTGCCAGCAGCTCCTCGGCGTTTAGCAATGAGCAGTTCTTC
CASSSSAFSNEQFF
>TRBV19|-|TRBJ1-6|TRBD1
TGTGCCAGTAGTATTCGGTTGGGTGGGACAGGTCATAATTCACCCCTCCACTTT
CASSIRLGGTGHNSPLHF
>TRBV20-1|-|TRBJ1-5|TRBD1
TGCAGTGCTAGGGGGGGTGGGAGCGGGGCCTACACAGGGACAGTCGAGCAGCCCCAGCATTTT
CSARGGGSGAYTGTVEQPQHF
>TRBV20-1|-|TRBJ1-1|TRBD1
TGCAGTGCTAGAGTCCGGACAGGCGGATTTGAAGCTTTCTTT
CSARVRTGGFEAFF
>TRBV20-1|-|TRBJ2-3|-
TGCAGTGCTGTAGAGGGGGAACACCGGGGAGCTGTTTTT
CSAVEGEHRGAVF
>TRBV15|many|TRBJ2-4|-
TGTGCCACCAGCAGTAACATTCTATTAGCCAAAAACATTCAGTACTTC
CATSSNILLAKNIQYF
>TRBV12-3/TRBV12-4|many|TRBJ1-6|-
TGTGCCAGCAGTTTAGGACAGGCGGGTTCACCCCTCCACTTT
CASSLGQAGSPLHF
>TRBV5-1|-|TRBJ1-5|-
TGCGCCAGCAGCTTGGAGGGGGGAGAAAAGCCCCAGCATTTT
CASSLEGGEKPQHF
>TRBV20-1|few|TRBJ2-7|-
TGCAGTGCTAGAGATCCGAAGGGGGGTAATTACGAGCAGTACTTC
CSARDPKGGNYEQYF
>TRBV20-1|once|TRBJ1-5|TRBD1
TGCAGTGCTGATTCCTCTACAGGGGAAGCCTACAATGAGCCCCAGCATTTT
CSADSSTGEAYNEPQHF
>TRBV20-1|many|TRBJ2-3|-
TGCAGTGCGACACTAGAGGCAGATACGCAGTATTTT
CSATLEADTQYF
>TRBV2|-|TRBJ1-5|-
TGTGCCAGCACTGTCTCTAGCGGGGCAGGGAGTTCAGGTCAGCCCCAGCATTTT
CASTVSSGAGSSGQPQHF
>TRBV6-2/TRBV6-3|many|TRBJ1-6|-
TGTGCCAGCAGCCCCAGGCCGGCTCACTCCTATAATTCACCCCTCCACTTT
CASSPRPAHSYNSPLHF